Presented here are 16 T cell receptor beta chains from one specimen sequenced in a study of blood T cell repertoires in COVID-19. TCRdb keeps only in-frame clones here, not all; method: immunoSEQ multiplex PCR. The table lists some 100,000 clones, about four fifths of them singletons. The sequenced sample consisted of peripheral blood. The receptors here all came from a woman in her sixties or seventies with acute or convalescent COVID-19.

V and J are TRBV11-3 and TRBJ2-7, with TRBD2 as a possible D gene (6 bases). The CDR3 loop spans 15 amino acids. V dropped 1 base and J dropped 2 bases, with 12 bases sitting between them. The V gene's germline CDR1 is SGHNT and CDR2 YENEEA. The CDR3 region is CASSLGGVTTYEQYF. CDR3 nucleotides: TGTGCCAGCAGCTTAGGCGGGGTCACGACCTACGAGCAGTACTTC.

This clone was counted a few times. CDR3 region: CASSLGLRGRSETQYF. CDR3 nucleotide sequence: TGTGCCAGCAGCTTAGGTCTGCGGGGGAGGTCAGAGACCCAGTACTTC. This chain connects TRBV7-3 to TRBJ2-5; 7 nucleotides line up with TRBD2. The germline gives CDR1 SGHTA, CDR2 FQGTGA. Trimming at V came to 2 bases and at J to 4 bases, leaving 10 bases not matched to a gene. The CDR3 contains 16 residues.

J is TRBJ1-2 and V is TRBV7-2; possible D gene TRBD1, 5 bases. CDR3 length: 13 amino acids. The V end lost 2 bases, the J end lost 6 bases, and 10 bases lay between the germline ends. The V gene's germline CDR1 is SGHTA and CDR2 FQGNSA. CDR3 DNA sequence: TGTGCCAGCAGCTTATACGGGGGTGATGGCTACACCTTC. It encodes CASSLYGGDGYTF.

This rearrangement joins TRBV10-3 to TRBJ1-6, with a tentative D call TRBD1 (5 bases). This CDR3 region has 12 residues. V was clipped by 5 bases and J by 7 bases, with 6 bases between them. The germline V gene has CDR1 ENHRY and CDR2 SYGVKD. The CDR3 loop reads CAISPGNSPLHF. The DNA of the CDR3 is TGTGCCATCAGTCCAGGGAATTCACCCCTCCACTTT.

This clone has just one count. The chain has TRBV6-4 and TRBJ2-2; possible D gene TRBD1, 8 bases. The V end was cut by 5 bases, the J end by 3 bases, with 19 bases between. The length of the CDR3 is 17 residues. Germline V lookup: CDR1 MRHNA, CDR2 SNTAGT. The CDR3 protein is CASSRRGGQEDTGELFF. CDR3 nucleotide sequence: TGTGCCAGCAGTAGGAGGGGGGGACAGGAAGACACCGGGGAGCTGTTTTTT.

CDR3 sequence: CASSSDRGLQETQYF. Here the CDR3 DNA reads TGTGCCAGCAGCTCGGACAGGGGGCTACAAGAGACCCAGTACTTC. The J gene is TRBJ2-5, the V gene TRBV7-3; 11 bases align to TRBD1. Germline V gives CDR1 SGHTA, CDR2 FQGTGA. This CDR3 has 15 residues. V lost 4 bases to trimming and J lost 2 bases; unmatched junction nucleotides: 3.

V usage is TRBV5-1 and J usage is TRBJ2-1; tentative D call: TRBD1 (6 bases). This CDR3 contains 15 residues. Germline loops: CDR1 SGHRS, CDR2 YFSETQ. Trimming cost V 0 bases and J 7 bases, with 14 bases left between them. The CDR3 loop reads CASSLGQAVQNEQFF. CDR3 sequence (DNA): TGCGCCAGCAGCTTGGGACAGGCTGTACAGAATGAGCAGTTCTTC.

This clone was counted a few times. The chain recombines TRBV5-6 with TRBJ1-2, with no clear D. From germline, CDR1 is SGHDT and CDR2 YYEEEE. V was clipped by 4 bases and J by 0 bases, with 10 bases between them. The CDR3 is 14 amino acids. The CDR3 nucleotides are TGTGCCAGCAGCCCAGTGACTCCTAACTATGGCTACACCTTC. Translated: CASSPVTPNYGYTF.

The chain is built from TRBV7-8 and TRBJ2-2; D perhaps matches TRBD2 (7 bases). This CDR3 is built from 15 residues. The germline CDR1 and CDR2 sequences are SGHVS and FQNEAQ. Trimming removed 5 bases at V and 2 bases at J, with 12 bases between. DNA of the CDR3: TGTGCCAGCAGCCTCGCGGGGGCAAACACCGGGGAGCTGTTTTTT. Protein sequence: CASSLAGANTGELFF.

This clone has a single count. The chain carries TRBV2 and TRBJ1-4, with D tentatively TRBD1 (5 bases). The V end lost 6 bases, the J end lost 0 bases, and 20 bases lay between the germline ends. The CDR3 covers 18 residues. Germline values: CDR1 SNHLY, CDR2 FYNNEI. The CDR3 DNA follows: TGTGCCAGCAGAAAGGAAGGACTCGGGGGGACAACTAATGAAAAACTGTTTTTT. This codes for CASRKEGLGGTTNEKLFF.

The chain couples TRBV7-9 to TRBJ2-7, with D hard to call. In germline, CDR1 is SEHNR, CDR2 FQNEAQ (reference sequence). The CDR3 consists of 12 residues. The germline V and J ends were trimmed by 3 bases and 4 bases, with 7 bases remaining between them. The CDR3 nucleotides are TGTGCCAGCAGCTTCTCTGAGTACGAGCAGTACTTC. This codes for CASSFSEYEQYF.

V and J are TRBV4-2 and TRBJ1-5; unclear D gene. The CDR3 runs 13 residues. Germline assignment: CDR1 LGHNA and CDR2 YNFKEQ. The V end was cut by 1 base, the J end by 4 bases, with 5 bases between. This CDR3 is CASSQAPNQPQHF. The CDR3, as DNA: TGTGCCAGCAGCCAAGCCCCTAATCAGCCCCAGCATTTT.

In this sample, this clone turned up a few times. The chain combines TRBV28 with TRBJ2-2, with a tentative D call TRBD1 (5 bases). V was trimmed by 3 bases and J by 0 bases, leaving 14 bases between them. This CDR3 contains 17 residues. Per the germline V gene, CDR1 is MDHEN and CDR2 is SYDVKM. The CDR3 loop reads CASSFQQGLSNTGELFF. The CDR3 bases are TGTGCCAGCAGTTTCCAGCAGGGTTTATCGAACACCGGGGAGCTGTTTTTT.

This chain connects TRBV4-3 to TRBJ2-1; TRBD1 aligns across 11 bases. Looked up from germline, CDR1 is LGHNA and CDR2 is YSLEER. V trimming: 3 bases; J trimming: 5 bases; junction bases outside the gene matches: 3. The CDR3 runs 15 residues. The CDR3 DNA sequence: TGCGCCAGCAGCCAGTGGGACAGGGGGAACAATGAGCAGTTCTTC. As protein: CASSQWDRGNNEQFF.

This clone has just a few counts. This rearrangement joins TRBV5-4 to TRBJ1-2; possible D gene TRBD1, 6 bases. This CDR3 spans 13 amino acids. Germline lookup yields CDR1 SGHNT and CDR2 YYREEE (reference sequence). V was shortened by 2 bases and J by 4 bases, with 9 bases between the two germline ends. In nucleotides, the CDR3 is TGTGCCAGCAGCTTTGACAGGACCTATGGCTACACCTTC. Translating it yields CASSFDRTYGYTF. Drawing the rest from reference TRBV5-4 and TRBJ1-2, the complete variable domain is ETGVTQSPTHLIKTRGQQVTLRCSSQSGHNTVSWYQQALGQGPQFIFQYYREEENGRGNFPPRFSGLQFPNYSSELNVNALELDDSALYLCASSFDRTYGYTFGSGTRLTVV.

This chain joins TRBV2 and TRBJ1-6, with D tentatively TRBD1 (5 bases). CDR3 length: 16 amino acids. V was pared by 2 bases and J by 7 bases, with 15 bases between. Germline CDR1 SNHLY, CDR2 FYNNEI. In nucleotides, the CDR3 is TGTGCCAGCAGTGAAATAGGAACAGGAGTCAATTCACCCCTCCACTTT. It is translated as CASSEIGTGVNSPLHF.